This is a list of T cell receptor beta chains from one sample in a study of blood T cells in healthy people across ages. TCRdb ran MiXCR on the 5' RACE reads and lists one entry per CDR3 protein. This repertoire shows approximately 1,000,000 distinct CDR3 sequences, around 45% found once; its top ten account for approximately 20%. The sequencing sample was made of blood. These receptors were obtained from a woman aged 55-70 years in good health. Both conserved end residues are trimmed from each CDR3. Each record gives: clone size, D gene, V gene, J gene, CDR3 protein. D genes are given only for firm matches. Clone size appears in some rows only: once, few, many, or a class for an expanded clone.

>NA|NA|TRBV2|TRBJ1-5
ASRAGRANQPQH
>few|NA|TRBV27|TRBJ1-6
ASSSDLSSYNSPLH
>NA|TRBD1|TRBV2|TRBJ1-1
ASRNTPDRENTEAF
>NA|TRBD1|TRBV11-2|TRBJ2-4
ASNLVGGQNIQY
>NA|NA|TRBV2|TRBJ2-7
ASSQSYKQY
>NA|NA|TRBV20-1|TRBJ2-1
SASPTGHGEQF
>NA|TRBD1|TRBV7-9|TRBJ2-7
ASSRSGQIYEQY
>NA|NA|TRBV5-1|TRBJ2-1
ASAWAESSYNEQF
>NA|TRBD1|TRBV27|NA
ASSSLLTGADEQY
>NA|NA|TRBV28|TRBJ2-2
ASSIGGKGRNTGELF
>NA|NA|TRBV5-1|TRBJ2-5
ASSFGGGWQETQY
>NA|NA|TRBV11-2|TRBJ2-7
ASSLGRQNLHEQY
>NA|NA|TRBV29-1|TRBJ1-1
SVEERTEAF
>NA|TRBD1|TRBV6-1|TRBJ1-4
ASSRTPGQGTHLSEKLF
>NA|NA|TRBV9|TRBJ1-5
ASSGVGGNEGPQH
>NA|TRBD2|TRBV7-2|TRBJ2-7
ASSLRRLAEQY
>many|NA|TRBV5-1|TRBJ2-6
ASSLARTGANVLT
>few|NA|TRBV24-1|TRBJ2-3
ATGTVGGDTQY
>NA|NA|TRBV4-2|TRBJ2-7
ASSHSGRASSYEQY
>NA|TRBD2|TRBV7-2|TRBJ2-1
ASSSRAGGLYNEQF
>NA|TRBD1|TRBV7-6|TRBJ2-5
ASSRGQGAVQY
>NA|NA|TRBV27|TRBJ2-7
ASSLWREPYEQY
>few|NA|TRBV6-2/TRBV6-3|TRBJ2-7
ASSAPLSSYEQY
>NA|TRBD2|TRBV6-1|NA
ASSGTSGSGIQY
>few|NA|TRBV7-9|TRBJ2-5
ASSQRGVGRRIQETQY
>NA|TRBD2|TRBV5-1|TRBJ2-5
ASSWGLAGLLKNEQY
>NA|NA|TRBV7-8|TRBJ2-5
ASSLTLTGLQETQY
>NA|NA|TRBV5-1|TRBJ2-5
ASRRTEQETQY
>NA|NA|TRBV12-3/TRBV12-4|TRBJ2-1
ASSPGPGIGEQF
>NA|NA|TRBV6-2/TRBV6-3|TRBJ1-1
ASSYSREVPSNTEAF
>few|TRBD2|TRBV20-1|TRBJ2-7
SARGRGRVSEQY
>NA|NA|TRBV3-1|TRBJ2-5
ASSQDPLTWETQY
>NA|NA|TRBV9|TRBJ2-1
ASSVGGGSAQNEQF
>NA|TRBD2|TRBV12-3/TRBV12-4|TRBJ2-3
ASSLQAGGLADTQY
>NA|NA|TRBV7-9|TRBJ2-6
ASSLDRPSGANVLT
>few|NA|TRBV4-1|TRBJ2-3
ASSQVQDPTDTQY
>NA|NA|TRBV12-3/TRBV12-4|TRBJ2-2
ASSLASSRELF
>few|TRBD1|TRBV5-6|TRBJ1-6
ASSFAGTGISPLH
>NA|NA|TRBV11-2|TRBJ2-3
ASSSTVRTDTQY
>NA|NA|TRBV11-1|TRBJ2-1
VRSLAALYNEQF
>NA|TRBD2|TRBV7-6|TRBJ2-5
ASSLEIGRVGQETQY
>few|TRBD1|TRBV20-1|NA
SANGDRAYEQY
>NA|TRBD1|TRBV11-2|TRBJ2-7
ASSSIRDSPSYLPYEQY
>NA|TRBD2|TRBV5-1|TRBJ2-1
ASSLSTSEIYNEQF
>NA|TRBD2|TRBV20-1|TRBJ2-7
SAPRETLDEQY
>NA|NA|TRBV15|TRBJ2-2
ATSSPLRQNTGELF
>few|NA|TRBV12-3/TRBV12-4|TRBJ2-1
ASSLVALARGGEDNEQF
>NA|TRBD2|TRBV20-1|TRBJ2-3
SARLQREIDTQY
>once|TRBD2|TRBV4-1|TRBJ2-1
ASSQALAGDEQF
>few|TRBD2|TRBV6-5|TRBJ2-3
ASSVAGETDTQY
>few|TRBD1|TRBV10-3|TRBJ1-5
AISSGQTSNQPQH
>few|NA|TRBV24-1|TRBJ2-3
ATSDAAGASTDTQY
>NA|NA|TRBV7-9|TRBJ2-1
ASSLTRGDEQF
>few|TRBD1|TRBV7-8|TRBJ2-7
ASSSRDRELSYEQY
>many|NA|TRBV13|TRBJ2-7
ASSPEGAYEQY
>few|TRBD1|TRBV7-8|TRBJ2-2
ASSATGANTGELF
>many|NA|TRBV7-3|TRBJ2-7
ASSLTGSPDYEQY